Following are 24 T cell receptor beta chains from one sample sequenced in a study of STAT5B mutations in CD4+ large granular lymphocyte leukemia. Produced via immunoSEQ multiplex PCR; TCRdb's table is partial and in-frame only. The table has about 30,000 clones, about 85% seen once. Sequencing used CD4+ T cells from blood buffy coats. The receptors were sampled from a human donor in good health.

This chain uses TRBV7-2 with TRBJ2-1, with 12 bases fitting TRBD2. The CDR3 totals 16 residues. Germline-derived CDR1 and CDR2 are SGHTA and FQGNSA. Losses at the gene ends were 6 bases for V and 7 bases for J; bases not matched to a gene: 10. The CDR3 DNA sequence: TGTGCCAGCAGAAGCGCTCGACTAGCGGGAGTAAATGAGCAGTTCTTC. Translated, it gives CASRSARLAGVNEQFF.

The CDR3 nucleotides read TGTGCCAGCAGCTTGGTCGGCGGCAGCTCCTACAATGAGCAGTTCTTC. Translation: CASSLVGGSSYNEQFF. The chain has TRBV7-2 and TRBJ2-1; the D is unclear. Germline V CDR1 and CDR2: SGHTA, FQGNSA. The V gene lost 3 bases and the J gene lost 0 bases, with 12 bases spanning the gap. The CDR3 runs 16 residues.

The rearrangement links TRBV2 to TRBJ2-1; 8 positions match TRBD1. The J segment lost 6 bases and the V segment lost 3 bases, leaving 7 bases of the junction unmatched. This CDR3 contains 15 residues. CDR1 is SNHLY and CDR2 is FYNNEI in the germline V gene. The CDR3 sequence: CASSDRGQGGNEQFF. In nucleotides, the CDR3 is TGTGCCAGCAGTGACAGAGGACAGGGTGGCAATGAGCAGTTCTTC.

V is TRBV4-3 and J is TRBJ2-3; D is undetermined. The germline V gene has CDR1 LGHNA and CDR2 YSLEER. Trimming cost V 2 bases and J 6 bases, with 12 bases left between them. This CDR3 is 14 amino acids long. This CDR3 reads CASSQKTYKDTQYF. In DNA, the CDR3 is TGCGCCAGCAGCCAAAAAACTTACAAGGATACGCAGTATTTT.

This chain links TRBV19 with TRBJ1-3; D is undetermined. V dropped 5 bases and J dropped 4 bases, with 9 bases sitting between them. Germline values: CDR1 LNHDA, CDR2 SQIVND (reference sequence). The CDR3 runs 13 residues. The CDR3 is CASSPARGNTIYF. The CDR3 coding sequence is TGTGCCAGTAGTCCAGCGAGGGGAAACACCATATATTTT.

The chain employs TRBV7-8 and TRBJ1-4; 8 nucleotides align to TRBD1. V gave up 2 bases and J gave up 6 bases; unmatched junction bases: 8. The CDR3 sequence is 16 residues long. Germline CDR1 SGHVS, CDR2 FQNEAQ. CDR3 bases: TGTGCCAGCAGCTTACACAGGGGGGGCGAGGATGAAAAACTGTTTTTT. Amino acids: CASSLHRGGEDEKLFF.

V is TRBV7-2 and J is TRBJ2-3, with TRBD1 matching 10 bases. The CDR3 contains 15 residues. With V trimmed by 5 bases and J by 6 bases, 8 bases remained unmatched. Germline V gene sequence: CDR1 SGHTA, CDR2 FQGNSA. CDR3 region: CASSPDRGRWDTQYF. In nucleotides, the CDR3 is TGTGCCAGCAGCCCAGACAGGGGGCGTTGGGATACGCAGTATTTT.

This chain connects TRBV28 to TRBJ2-5, with 9 bases fitting TRBD2. The CDR3 runs 14 residues. Germline CDR1 and CDR2: MDHEN and SYDVKM. Trimming removed 2 bases from V and 4 bases from J; junction bases left unmatched: 2. CDR3 nucleotide sequence: TGTGCCAGCAGTTTAACGCGGGAGGGAGAGACCCAGTACTTC. Amino acids: CASSLTREGETQYF.

CDR3 nucleotide sequence: TGTGCCAGCAGCCGCCCAGCCCAGGGCAGGAACACCATATATTTT. It codes for CASSRPAQGRNTIYF. This chain uses TRBV7-9 with TRBJ1-3; the D gene is possibly TRBD1 (5 bases). The V end lost 5 bases, the J end lost 7 bases, and 18 bases lay between the germline ends. CDR3 size: 15 residues. Germline-derived CDR1 and CDR2 are SEHNR and FQNEAQ (reference sequence).

The chain recombines TRBV7-2 with TRBJ2-7; 9 bases line up with TRBD2. V lost 5 bases, J lost 3 bases, and 8 bases stayed unmatched. This CDR3 contains 15 residues. Per germline, CDR1 SGHTA and CDR2 FQGNSA. The CDR3 region has the DNA TGTGCCAGCAGCCCCGGACTAGCGATTTTCTACGAGCAGTACTTC. This translates into CASSPGLAIFYEQYF.

The chain has TRBV4-3 and TRBJ2-3, with TRBD2 matching 11 bases. CDR3 length: 16 residues. V lost 1 base, J lost 4 bases, and 4 bases stayed unmatched. Per the germline V gene, CDR1 is LGHNA and CDR2 is YSLEER. The CDR3 nucleotides read TGCGCCAGCAGCCAAGCACTAGCGGGAGTGGCAGATACGCAGTATTTT. It yields the protein CASSQALAGVADTQYF.

The V call is TRBV5-8, the J call TRBJ2-1; D is possibly TRBD2 (6 bases). The germline V gene has CDR1 SGHTS and CDR2 YDEGEE. The CDR3 contains 15 residues. The V end lost 3 bases, the J end lost 1 base, and 11 bases lay between the germline ends. The CDR3 DNA sequence: TGTGCCAGCAGCTCCCTAGCGCCGTCCTACAATGAGCAGTTCTTC. Its translation: CASSSLAPSYNEQFF.

The rearrangement joins TRBV5-8 to TRBJ2-3, with 10 bases lining up with TRBD2. Germline values: CDR1 SGHTS, CDR2 YDEGEE. The ends lost 4 bases at V and 8 bases at J; junction bases unmatched: 13. The CDR3 spans 16 residues. This chain's CDR3 is CASSRREAGGPGTQYF. CDR3 nucleotides: TGTGCCAGCAGCCGCAGAGAAGCGGGAGGGCCTGGTACGCAGTATTTT.

V is TRBV19 and J is TRBJ1-5; the match to TRBD1 covers 7 bases. V lost 4 bases and J lost 3; bases outside the gene matches: 12. Germline CDR1 and CDR2: LNHDA and SQIVND (reference sequence). The CDR3 runs to 17 residues. CDR3 nucleotide sequence: TGTGCCAGTAGTAAAAACAGGGGACAGAGCTCCAATCAGCCCCAGCATTTT. It is translated as CASSKNRGQSSNQPQHF.

The table lists this clone with a few counts. This rearrangement joins TRBV7-2 to TRBJ2-7; 13 bases are shared with TRBD2. The germline V gene encodes CDR1 SGHTA and CDR2 FQGNSA. The V and J ends lost 1 base and 3 bases, in that order; junction bases with no gene match: 9. This CDR3 has 18 residues. The CDR3 is CASSLVPGLAGTDYEQYF. The CDR3 DNA reads TGTGCCAGCAGCTTAGTTCCGGGACTAGCGGGGACAGACTACGAGCAGTACTTC.

The V call is TRBV2, the J call TRBJ1-1, with D perhaps TRBD1 (5 bases). The CDR3 covers 13 residues. Trimming removed 4 bases at V and 4 bases at J, with 10 bases between. Germline V gene lookup returns CDR1 SNHLY and CDR2 FYNNEI. The CDR3 reads CASSVGVGTEAFF. The CDR3, as DNA: TGTGCCAGCAGTGTAGGGGTCGGCACTGAAGCTTTCTTT.

The rearrangement links TRBV29-1 to TRBJ2-1; the D gene is possibly TRBD2 (6 bases). Per the germline V gene, CDR1 is SQVTM and CDR2 is ANQGSEA. CDR3 length: 12 amino acids. Trimming removed 4 bases from V and 7 bases from J, with 11 bases in between. Written as DNA, the CDR3 is TGCAGCGTTGTCACTAGCATAAATGAGCAGTTCTTC. Translated: CSVVTSINEQFF.

V usage is TRBV5-6 and J usage is TRBJ1-5; D is unclear. Per germline, CDR1 SGHDT and CDR2 YYEEEE. This CDR3 has 17 amino acids. Trimming took 1 base from V and 0 from J, leaving 14 bases between them. The CDR3 DNA follows: TGTGCCAGCAGCTTGAGGCGGCGGATTAATAGCAATCAGCCCCAGCATTTT. Protein sequence: CASSLRRRINSNQPQHF.

The V and J genes are TRBV29-1 and TRBJ2-5; D gene ambiguous. The CDR3 sequence is 14 residues long. Trimming removed 3 bases from V and 3 bases from J, with 14 bases in between. Germline V gene data show CDR1 as SQVTM and CDR2 as ANQGSEA. The DNA for the CDR3 is TGCAGCGTTGAGGGCCCGGGTTTGAAAGAGACCCAGTACTTC. This encodes CSVEGPGLKETQYF.

The chain combines TRBV2 with TRBJ2-5; TRBD1 or TRBD2 may be the D gene (5 bases each). V was clipped by 4 bases and J by 9 bases, with 18 bases between them. The CDR3 has 14 residues. Looked up from germline, CDR1 is SNHLY and CDR2 is FYNNEI. CDR3 bases: TGTGCCAGCAGTGCTACGGGGCGCCCAACGGCCCAGTACTTC. Translated, it gives CASSATGRPTAQYF.

The J gene is TRBJ2-1, the V gene TRBV7-2; weak D call: TRBD1 (6 bases). Germline-derived CDR1 and CDR2 are SGHTA and FQGNSA. V shed 3 bases and J shed 7 bases, with 16 bases lying between them. The CDR3 has 15 residues. In nucleotides, the CDR3 is TGTGCCAGCAGCTTGGGGCCCGGGACAAATAATGAGCAGTTCTTC. Protein product: CASSLGPGTNNEQFF.

V and J are TRBV6-1 and TRBJ2-3, with 8 bases that match TRBD1. From germline, CDR1 is MNHNS and CDR2 SASEGT. Unmatched junction bases numbered 7, after V lost 5 bases and J lost 3 bases. The CDR3 sequence is 15 residues long. In nucleotides, the CDR3 is TGTGCCAGCAGTCAGTTAAGACAGGGGACAGATACGCAGTATTTT. Its translation: CASSQLRQGTDTQYF.

The rearrangement joins TRBV7-6 to TRBJ2-7; D unresolved. The CDR3 totals 14 residues. V was clipped by 5 bases and J by 3 bases, with 14 bases between them. The V gene's germline CDR1 is SGHVS and CDR2 FNYEAQ. The CDR3 coding sequence is TGTGCCAGCAGCCCCCGGGTGTCAAACTACGAGCAGTACTTC. It is translated as CASSPRVSNYEQYF.

This clone was seen a few times. This chain joins TRBV13 and TRBJ2-7; D is undetermined. The CDR3 covers 12 residues. The V end lost 2 bases, the J end lost 6 bases, and 8 bases lay between the germline ends. Germline CDR1 reads PRHDT; CDR2 reads FYEKMQ (reference sequence). CDR3 amino acids: CASSLIDREQYF. CDR3 in DNA: TGTGCCAGCAGCTTAATAGATCGCGAGCAGTACTTC.